This record concerns one T cell receptor (beta chain) sequence. No antigen is known for it. These data originate in a study of T-cell memory formation after mild COVID-19. Across the study: Clustering of TCRs was largely donor specific.

Using constant-segment primers, 5'RACE produced TCR alpha and TCR beta cDNA libraries carrying sample barcodes and UMIs. TCRdb reprocessed the 5' RACE reads via MiXCR and lists one record per CDR3 protein. The sample holds hundreds of thousands of distinct CDR3 sequences, about 23% seen once. General observations from the study: The pre-infection memory compartment contained some responding clones, suggesting cross-reactive memory joined. Researchers report contracting CD4+ clones mostly in CM and EM, with CD8+ clones in EMRA.

Germline values: CDR1 MNHEY, CDR2 SVGAGI. The CDR3 is 13 amino acids. With 3 bases removed from V and 8 bases from J, the gap between germline ends came to 12 bases. The specimen was PBMCs or a T cell subset sorted from them (not recorded which). This receptor was obtained from an adult woman who had mild COVID-19 (a few samples of this study predate the infection). Cell type and time point are not known. The chain employs TRBV6-5 and TRBJ2-3; D not resolved. CDR3 loop: CASSYYSSGTQYF. CDR3 sequence (DNA): TGTGCCAGCAGTTATTATTCATCGGGTACGCAGTATTTT.